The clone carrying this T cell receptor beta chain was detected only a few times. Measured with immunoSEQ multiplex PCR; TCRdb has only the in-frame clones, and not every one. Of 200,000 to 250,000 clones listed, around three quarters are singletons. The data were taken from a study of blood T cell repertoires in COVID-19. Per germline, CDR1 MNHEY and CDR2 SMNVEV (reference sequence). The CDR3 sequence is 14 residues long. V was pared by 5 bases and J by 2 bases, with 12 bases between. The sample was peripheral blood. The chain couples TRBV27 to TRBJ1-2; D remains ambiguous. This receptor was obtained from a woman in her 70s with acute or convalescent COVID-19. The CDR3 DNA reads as TGTGCCAGCAGTACCCGGACGGGGAACTATGGCTACACCTTC. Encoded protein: CASSTRTGNYGYTF.